Listed here are 14 T cell receptor beta chains from one sample, sequenced in a study of radiation and T cells in renal cell carcinoma. Time point meaning: baseline pretreatment blood. The treatment: 15 Gy SBRT to primary tumor, nephrectomy 4 weeks later. TCRdb's table, derived via immunoSEQ multiplex PCR, lists solely in-frame clones and lacks some. The table includes more than 140,000 clones, around four fifths detected once. The sequencing used blood, collected from a patient whose treatment included radiotherapy and nephrectomy. These receptors all come from a woman between 45 and 60 years old with renal cell carcinoma.

The gene calls are TRBV25-1 and TRBJ1-2; D call uncertain. The germline gives CDR1 MGHDK, CDR2 SYGVNS. CDR3 length: 15 amino acids. The V end lost 8 bases, the J end lost 2 bases, and 18 bases lay between the germline ends. The CDR3 is CASGRTGDLNYGYTF. In nucleotides, the CDR3 is TGTGCCAGCGGAAGGACGGGCGACCTAAACTATGGCTACACCTTC.

J is TRBJ2-2 and V is TRBV14; possibly TRBD2 for D (5 bases). The CDR3 is 15 amino acids. Germline assignment: CDR1 SGHDN and CDR2 FVKESK. V lost 0 bases and J lost 1, with 6 bases in between. DNA for the CDR3: TGTGCCAGCAGCCAAGACGGAGGGAACACCGGGGAGCTGTTTTTT. It is translated as CASSQDGGNTGELFF.

The rearrangement links TRBV11-2 to TRBJ1-1; D not resolved. V gave up 5 bases and J gave up 0 bases, with 10 bases separating them. The CDR3 has 14 amino acids. Germline V gene data show CDR1 as SGHAT and CDR2 as FQNNGV. The CDR3 spells CASSPAAMNTEAFF. The DNA for the CDR3 is TGTGCCAGCAGCCCCGCGGCGATGAACACTGAAGCTTTCTTT.

The chain combines TRBV6-4 with TRBJ2-3; TRBD2 aligns across 10 bases. J was trimmed by 13 bases and V by 5 bases; bases with no gene match: 3. The CDR3 runs to 11 residues. CDR1 and CDR2 (germline): MRHNA, SNTAGT. CDR3 sequence: CASSLAGDEYF. The CDR3 DNA reads as TGTGCCAGCAGTCTAGCGGGAGACGAGTATTTT.

The chain employs TRBV27 and TRBJ1-2; D remains unclear. The ends were cut back, 4 bases at V and 2 bases at J, with 17 bases in the middle. The V gene's germline CDR1 is MNHEY and CDR2 SMNVEV (reference sequence). The CDR3 spans 16 residues. Here the CDR3 reads CASSSRSEALNYGYTF. The CDR3 DNA is TGTGCCAGCAGTTCAAGGTCAGAGGCCTTAAACTATGGCTACACCTTC.

This clone was seen once. This chain links TRBV7-2 with TRBJ2-1, with TRBD2 matching over 14 bases. Germline trimming cut 3 bases from V and 0 bases from J; bases unmatched to any gene: 7. The CDR3 loop spans 19 amino acids. Germline values: CDR1 SGHTA, CDR2 FQGNSA. CDR3 DNA sequence: TGTGCCAGCAGCTTCGTGACTAGCGGGGGGGAAAGCTCCTACAATGAGCAGTTCTTC. Protein product: CASSFVTSGGESSYNEQFF.

The chain has TRBV4-1 and TRBJ1-2; tentative D call: TRBD1 (5 bases). The V end lost 0 bases, the J end lost 5 bases, and 13 bases lay between the germline ends. CDR1 MGHRA and CDR2 YSYEKL come from the germline V gene. This CDR3 contains 15 residues. The CDR3 DNA is TGCGCCAGCAGCCAAGACAATAGGGGAAGGTATGGCTACACCTTC. It yields the protein CASSQDNRGRYGYTF.

This clone was counted once. The chain carries TRBV9 and TRBJ2-7, with D hard to call. This CDR3 comprises 14 residues. V lost 3 bases, J lost 2 bases, and 12 bases lay in between. Germline CDR1 SGDLS, CDR2 YYNGEE. CDR3 loop: CASSAYEKTYEQYF. CDR3 nucleotides: TGTGCCAGCAGCGCATATGAAAAAACCTACGAGCAGTACTTC.

V and J are TRBV29-1 and TRBJ2-2; D is unresolved. Trimming took off 4 bases at V and 7 bases at J, with 13 bases between the two ends. There are 13 residues in the CDR3. Germline V lookup: CDR1 SQVTM, CDR2 ANQGSEA. CDR3 bases: TGCAGCGTTGGGCAGCGTTCAAACGGGGAGCTGTTTTTT. Amino acids: CSVGQRSNGELFF.

This chain joins TRBV7-6 and TRBJ1-5; D gene unclear. Trimming took 1 base from V and 1 from J, leaving 2 bases between them. Looked up from germline, CDR1 is SGHVS and CDR2 is FNYEAQ. The CDR3 sequence is 13 residues long. The CDR3 coding sequence is TGTGCCAGCAGCTTAGACAGCAATCAGCCCCAGCATTTT. Translation gives CASSLDSNQPQHF.

This sequence joins TRBV28 and TRBJ2-3; the D gene is possibly TRBD1 (6 bases). This CDR3 is 15 amino acids long. Germline V gene data show CDR1 as MDHEN and CDR2 as SYDVKM. V lost 6 bases and J lost 2, with 15 bases in between. CDR3 coding DNA: TGTGCCAGCAGCCTCGGACAGCGAGACACAGATACGCAGTATTTT. As protein: CASSLGQRDTDTQYF.

The chain carries TRBV27 and TRBJ2-1; D uncertain. This CDR3 spans 11 amino acids. CDR1 and CDR2 (germline): MNHEY, SMNVEV (reference sequence). Trimming stripped 6 bases from V and 7 bases from J, with 7 bases between. CDR3 loop: CASSDWNEQFF. The CDR3 DNA is TGTGCCAGCAGCGACTGGAATGAGCAGTTCTTC.

The rearrangement links TRBV9 to TRBJ2-7; 10 bases fit TRBD2. With 0 bases clipped from V and 6 bases from J, the junction kept 6 bases outside the gene matches. CDR1 and CDR2 (germline): SGDLS, YYNGEE. There are 15 residues in the CDR3. The CDR3: CASSVGSGLAAEQYF. The CDR3, as DNA: TGTGCCAGCAGCGTAGGGTCTGGACTAGCGGCCGAGCAGTACTTC.

The CDR3 bases are TGTGCCAGCAGCTTGGCAGGGGTCAACCAGCCCCAGCATTTT. It codes for CASSLAGVNQPQHF. J is TRBJ1-5 and V is TRBV7-2, with a possible D match to TRBD1 (6 bases). The germline V gene encodes CDR1 SGHTA and CDR2 FQGNSA. Trimming stripped 3 bases from V and 7 bases from J, with 13 bases between. The CDR3 covers 14 residues. The full variable domain, with the rest looked up from reference TRBV7-2 and TRBJ1-5, is GAGVSQSPSNKVTEKGKDVELRCDPISGHTALYWYRQSLGQGLEFLIYFQGNSAPDKSGLPSDRFSAERTGGSVSTLTIQRTQQEDSAVYLCASSLAGVNQPQHFGDGTRLSIL.